These 21 T cell receptor beta chains originate from one sample sequenced in a study of T-cell memory formation after mild COVID-19. Via MiXCR, TCRdb re-called the 5' RACE reads, giving one row per CDR3 protein. Here the sample spans a few hundred thousand distinct CDR3 sequences, roughly a fifth being singletons. Input material: PBMCs or a T cell subset sorted from them (not recorded which). The receptors were sampled from a young man who had mild COVID-19 (a few samples of this study predate the infection). Cell type and time point are not known.

This clonotype has more than one count but fewer than ten. V usage is TRBV4-3 and J usage is TRBJ2-4; TRBD2 might be the D (6 bases). Per the germline V gene, CDR1 is LGHNA and CDR2 is YSLEER. V shed 4 bases and J shed 3 bases, with 16 bases lying between them. This CDR3 contains 16 residues. CDR3 sequence: CASSPEPQGGKNIQYF. The DNA of the CDR3 is TGCGCCAGCAGCCCAGAACCTCAGGGAGGCAAAAACATTCAGTACTTC.

This clonotype showed up just a few times. V usage is TRBV5-1 and J usage is TRBJ2-1, with D possibly being TRBD1 or TRBD2 (6 bases each). The CDR3 covers 15 residues. Germline-derived CDR1 and CDR2 are SGHRS and YFSETQ. V lost 1 base and J 2 bases, leaving 10 bases between the germline ends. The CDR3 bases are TGCGCCAGCAGCTTGTCAGGGGAGGCCTACAATGAGCAGTTCTTC. As protein: CASSLSGEAYNEQFF.

The rearrangement uses TRBV11-2 and TRBJ2-1; 9 positions match TRBD2. The CDR3 sequence is 16 residues long. Per the germline V gene, CDR1 is SGHAT and CDR2 is FQNNGV. Trimming took 4 bases from V and 0 from J; bases not matched to a gene: 4. CDR3 residues: CASSSLAGVSYNEQFF. The CDR3 nucleotides are TGTGCCAGCAGCTCCTTAGCGGGGGTCTCCTACAATGAGCAGTTCTTC.

This sequence joins TRBV20-1 and TRBJ1-5; 9 bases align to TRBD1. This CDR3 is built from 14 residues. The germline V gene has CDR1 DFQATT and CDR2 SNEGSKA (reference sequence). V was pared by 5 bases and J by 2 bases, with 4 bases of the junction left unmatched. CDR3 sequence: CSAATGGGNQPQHF. The CDR3 region has the DNA TGCAGTGCTGCGACAGGGGGAGGCAATCAGCCCCAGCATTTT.

This sequence joins TRBV4-1 and TRBJ1-5, with 8 bases that match TRBD1. J lost 4 bases, V lost 5 bases, and 7 bases had no gene match. Germline V gene lookup returns CDR1 MGHRA and CDR2 YSYEKL. CDR3 size: 15 residues. For the CDR3, the DNA is TGCGCCAGCAGCTTCACGACAGGGGATAATCAGCCCCAGCATTTT. Protein: CASSFTTGDNQPQHF.

This clonotype was seen a handful of times. The chain uses TRBV6-5 and TRBJ2-1; 7 bases align to TRBD1. V lost 10 bases, J lost 10 bases, and 7 bases stayed unmatched. This CDR3 is built from 11 residues. Germline CDR1 is MNHEY and CDR2 is SVGAGI. CDR3 DNA: TGTGCCACCATTGGGACAGAGGAGCAGTTCTTC. This encodes CATIGTEEQFF.

There are a few counts of this clonotype. The gene calls are TRBV4-1 and TRBJ1-2; 9 bases match TRBD1. This CDR3 contains 14 residues. J gave up 6 bases and V 2 bases, and 4 bases lay outside the gene matches. In germline, CDR1 is MGHRA, CDR2 YSYEKL. The CDR3 bases are TGCGCCAGCAGCCAACCGGGACAGGGCGATGGCTACACCTTC. Its translation: CASSQPGQGDGYTF.

The V call is TRBV9, the J call TRBJ1-4; D gene ambiguous. V was shortened by 4 bases and J by 0 bases, with 13 bases between the two germline ends. The CDR3 has 16 residues. Germline assignment: CDR1 SGDLS and CDR2 YYNGEE. CDR3 residues: CASSPRGRATNEKLFF. The DNA of the CDR3 is TGTGCCAGCAGCCCCCGAGGAAGAGCAACTAATGAAAAACTGTTTTTT.

This clonotype was detected a few times. The gene calls are TRBV5-5 and TRBJ2-7; 11 nucleotides match TRBD2. This CDR3 has 17 residues. The germline CDR1 and CDR2 sequences are SGHKS and YYEKEE (reference sequence). Trimming cost V 3 bases and J 5 bases; bases outside gene matches: 13. The CDR3 region is CASSSHLLAGEVDEQYV. Here the CDR3 DNA reads TGTGCCAGCAGCTCACACCTACTAGCGGGGGAGGTCGACGAGCAGTACGTC.

This clonotype came up a few times. The chain uses TRBV6-2 or TRBV6-3 and TRBJ1-5; 9 bases fit TRBD1. Losses at the gene ends were 6 bases for V and 6 bases for J; bases not matched to a gene: 6. The CDR3 runs to 14 residues. Per the germline V gene, CDR1 is MNHEY and CDR2 is SVGEGT. The CDR3 DNA is TGTGCCAGCAGCGGACAGGGGACGGGTCAGCCCCAGCATTTT. Amino acid sequence: CASSGQGTGQPQHF.

The CDR3 sequence: CASRGNVNYGYTF. The CDR3 region has the DNA TGTGCCAGCAGAGGCAACGTCAACTATGGCTACACCTTC. The chain is built from TRBV28 and TRBJ1-2, with D hard to call. CDR1 and CDR2 from the germline V gene are MDHEN and SYDVKM. This CDR3 is built from 13 residues. V lost 6 bases to trimming and J lost 2 bases, with 10 bases between them.

This clonotype was seen just once. This chain links TRBV7-2 with TRBJ2-3; 15 bases match TRBD2. J was trimmed by 6 bases and V by 7 bases; bases with no gene match: 14. The CDR3 is 18 residues long. The V gene's germline CDR1 is SGHTA and CDR2 FQGNSA. In DNA, the CDR3 is TGTGCCAGCAACCTCCCACCGGGACTAGCGGGGGGTCGTGATACGCAGTATTTT. Translating gives CASNLPPGLAGGRDTQYF.

This clonotype occurred a few times. The chain couples TRBV7-2 to TRBJ2-1, with D possibly TRBD1 on 7 matching bases. Looked up from germline, CDR1 is SGHTA and CDR2 is FQGNSA. V lost 5 bases, J lost 0 bases, and 14 bases lay in between. This CDR3 comprises 16 residues. The CDR3 protein is CASSPPGGFSYNEQFF. The CDR3 coding sequence is TGTGCCAGCAGCCCACCAGGGGGGTTCTCCTACAATGAGCAGTTCTTC.

This clonotype has more than one count but fewer than ten. The chain is built from TRBV9 and TRBJ1-1; the D is unclear. CDR3 length equals 14 residues. V was clipped by 4 bases and J by 0 bases, with 10 bases between them. Germline CDR1 SGDLS, CDR2 YYNGEE. CDR3: CASSRRVVNTEAFF. The CDR3 DNA reads TGTGCCAGCAGCCGAAGGGTAGTGAACACTGAAGCTTTCTTT.

The chain is built from TRBV4-3 and TRBJ2-3; D is possibly TRBD1 (6 bases). Germline V gene sequence: CDR1 LGHNA, CDR2 YSLEER. The CDR3 extends over 15 amino acids. With 3 bases removed from V and 5 bases from J, the gap between germline ends came to 15 bases. DNA for the CDR3: TGCGCCAGCAGCCAGAACAGGGATTTGCGAGATACGCAGTATTTT. Translating it yields CASSQNRDLRDTQYF.

CDR3 nucleotide sequence: TGTGCCAGCAGCCAGCTGGGGGGCGGGAATGAGCAGTTCTTC. Amino acid sequence: CASSQLGGGNEQFF. The rearrangement joins TRBV6-5 to TRBJ2-1, with D perhaps TRBD1 or TRBD2 (6 bases each). V dropped 6 bases and J dropped 7 bases, with 16 bases sitting between them. The CDR3 is 14 amino acids. Germline CDR1 MNHEY, CDR2 SVGAGI.

The chain has TRBV4-1 and TRBJ1-3; D unclear. Germline lookup yields CDR1 MGHRA and CDR2 YSYEKL. V was clipped by 3 bases and J by 2 bases, with 11 bases between them. This CDR3 spans 15 amino acids. The DNA of the CDR3 is TGCGCCAGCAGCCAGTTTACAGTGACTGGAAACACCATATATTTT. This gives the protein CASSQFTVTGNTIYF.

The table lists this clonotype with a few counts. The chain links TRBV5-1 to TRBJ2-7; 10 nucleotides match TRBD1. The CDR3 extends over 15 amino acids. Germline V lookup: CDR1 SGHRS, CDR2 YFSETQ. The V and J ends lost 0 bases and 5 bases, in that order; junction bases with no gene match: 5. This CDR3 reads CASSLEGQGFDEQYV. CDR3 bases: TGCGCCAGCAGCTTGGAGGGACAGGGGTTCGACGAGCAGTACGTC.

This clonotype showed up many times. The chain is built from TRBV5-6 and TRBJ1-1, with 8 nucleotides matching TRBD1. Unmatched junction bases numbered 2, after V lost 0 bases and J lost 7 bases. The length of the CDR3 is 13 residues. The germline gives CDR1 SGHDT, CDR2 YYEEEE. The CDR3: CASSLGQGIEAFF. The CDR3 region has the DNA TGTGCCAGCAGCTTGGGACAGGGGATTGAAGCTTTCTTT.

This sequence joins TRBV5-1 and TRBJ2-2; tentatively, D is TRBD1 or TRBD2 (5 bases each). Germline CDR1 reads SGHRS; CDR2 reads YFSETQ. Trimming took 0 bases from V and 8 from J, leaving 8 bases between them. The CDR3 runs 13 residues. The CDR3 sequence is CASSLAEGGELFF. CDR3 DNA: TGCGCCAGCAGCTTGGCAGAGGGGGGGGAGCTGTTTTTT.

V and J are TRBV7-9 and TRBJ2-5; 10 bases fit TRBD1. CDR1 and CDR2 from the germline V gene are SEHNR and FQNEAQ (reference sequence). The length of the CDR3 is 15 residues. V gave up 1 base and J gave up 5 bases; unmatched junction bases: 4. CDR3 amino acids: CASSLGQGAGETQYF. The CDR3 coding sequence is TGTGCCAGCAGCTTAGGACAGGGGGCAGGCGAGACCCAGTACTTC.